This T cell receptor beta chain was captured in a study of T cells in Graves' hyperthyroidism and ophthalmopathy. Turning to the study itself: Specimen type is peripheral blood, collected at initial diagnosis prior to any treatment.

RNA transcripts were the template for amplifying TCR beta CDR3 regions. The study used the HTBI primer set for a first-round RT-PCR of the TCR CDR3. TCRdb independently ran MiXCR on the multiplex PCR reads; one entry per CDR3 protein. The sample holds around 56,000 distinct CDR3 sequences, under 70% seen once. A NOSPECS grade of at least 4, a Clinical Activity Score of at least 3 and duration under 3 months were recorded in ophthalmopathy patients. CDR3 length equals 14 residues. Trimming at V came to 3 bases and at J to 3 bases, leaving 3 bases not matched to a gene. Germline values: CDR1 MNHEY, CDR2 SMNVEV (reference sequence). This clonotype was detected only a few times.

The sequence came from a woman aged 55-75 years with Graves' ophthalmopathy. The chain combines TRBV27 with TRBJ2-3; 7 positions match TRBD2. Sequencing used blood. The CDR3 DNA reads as TGTGCCAGCAGTTTTGGGGGGGGGACAGATACGCAGTATTTT. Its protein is CASSFGGGTDTQYF.